The 14 T cell receptor beta chains presented below share a single source sample, sequenced in a study of blood T cells in healthy people across ages. Sample-barcoded 5' priming and a J-beta primer mix drove a second PCR of roughly 6 to 12 cycles. TCRdb re-derived calls from the 5' RACE reads in MiXCR, one entry per CDR3 protein. The data show 1.5 million to 2 million distinct CDR3 sequences, roughly 27% seen once. The sequenced sample was blood. Every receptor here comes from a woman aged 25-40 years in good health.

The V gene is TRBV5-1, the J gene TRBJ2-3; D might be TRBD2 (6 bases). CDR1 SGHRS and CDR2 YFSETQ come from the germline V gene. The V gene lost 3 bases and the J gene lost 1 base, with 15 bases spanning the gap. The CDR3 spans 16 residues. The CDR3 spells CASSSFLAKGTDTQYF. In DNA form, the CDR3 reads TGCGCCAGCAGCTCATTTCTAGCGAAAGGCACAGATACGCAGTATTTT. Together with reference TRBV5-1 and TRBJ2-3, the CDR3 gives the full variable domain: KAGVTQTPRYLIKTRGQQVTLSCSPISGHRSVSWYQQTPGQGLQFLFEYFSETQRNKGNFPGRFSGRQFSNSRSEMNVSTLELGDSALYLCASSSFLAKGTDTQYFGPGTRLTVL.

The table lists this clonotype with many counts. The chain carries TRBV11-2 and TRBJ2-4; possible D gene TRBD2, 6 bases. The germline gives CDR1 SGHAT, CDR2 FQNNGV. V was trimmed by 5 bases and J by 7 bases, leaving 15 bases between them. The CDR3 is 14 residues long. CDR3 in DNA: TGTGCCAGCAGCGGGTTGGAGGGCATGAACATTCAGTACTTC. This codes for CASSGLEGMNIQYF.

This clonotype was counted between two and nine times. The chain is built from TRBV5-6 and TRBJ2-7; the match to TRBD1 covers 9 bases. Germline assignment: CDR1 SGHDT and CDR2 YYEEEE. The length of the CDR3 is 13 residues. Trimming took 6 bases from V and 7 from J; bases not matched to a gene: 8. As DNA, the CDR3 is TGTGCCAGCACCTGGACAGGGGTCGGGGAGCAGTACTTC. Translating it yields CASTWTGVGEQYF.

The sample holds many counts of this clonotype. The gene calls are TRBV29-1 and TRBJ2-4; either TRBD1 or TRBD2 may fit D (6 bases each). Germline CDR1 SQVTM, CDR2 ANQGSEA. This CDR3 has 11 amino acids. V was clipped by 2 bases and J by 9 bases, with 8 bases between them. The DNA of the CDR3 is TGCAGCGTTGAACGGGGGCCCATTCAGTACTTC. Encoded protein: CSVERGPIQYF.

A few counts support this clonotype. The chain recombines TRBV5-1 with TRBJ2-5; D unclear. The CDR3 spans 15 residues. Trimming cost V 5 bases and J 3 bases, with 17 bases left between them. CDR1 and CDR2 (germline): SGHRS, YFSETQ. CDR3 DNA: TGCGCCAGCAGAGGGTTTTCCAGTTTAGAAGAGACCCAGTACTTC. Residues: CASRGFSSLEETQYF.

This chain uses TRBV5-1 with TRBJ1-4, with a weak D call TRBD1 (5 bases). Trimming pared 1 base from V and 7 bases from J, leaving 8 bases between. Looked up from germline, CDR1 is SGHRS and CDR2 is YFSETQ. The CDR3 is made up of 13 amino acids. DNA for the CDR3: TGCGCCAGCAGCTTGCAGGGACCTGAAAAACTGTTTTTT. Protein sequence: CASSLQGPEKLFF.

This clonotype was seen only a few times. The chain recombines TRBV5-1 with TRBJ2-6; TRBD2 might be the D (5 bases). Looked up from germline, CDR1 is SGHRS and CDR2 is YFSETQ. V was trimmed by 2 bases and J by 4 bases, leaving 10 bases between them. This CDR3 comprises 15 residues. CDR3 loop: CASSFDGNGANVLTF. DNA of the CDR3: TGCGCCAGCAGCTTCGACGGGAACGGGGCCAACGTCCTGACTTTC.

The rearrangement joins TRBV2 to TRBJ2-3; 7 nucleotides line up with TRBD1. Germline loops: CDR1 SNHLY, CDR2 FYNNEI. This CDR3 comprises 15 residues. The V segment lost 6 bases and the J segment 6 bases; nucleotides outside the gene matches: 12. CDR3 coding DNA: TGTGCCAGCAGCCTAGACAGGGACCTTGATGATACGCAGTATTTT. Translation gives CASSLDRDLDDTQYF.

The chain joins TRBV10-3 to TRBJ1-5; 7 nucleotides align to TRBD1. J lost 9 bases, V lost 3 bases, and 11 bases had no gene match. The CDR3 covers 15 residues. Germline CDR1 is ENHRY and CDR2 is SYGVKD. CDR3: CAISDGQGVDRPQHF. CDR3 DNA sequence: TGTGCCATCAGTGATGGTCAGGGGGTGGACCGGCCCCAGCATTTT.

The V call is TRBV28, the J call TRBJ2-4, with 8 bases matching TRBD1. The better agreement between TRBJ2-7 and the DNA end casts doubt on the J call. This CDR3 contains 14 residues. CDR1 is MDHEN and CDR2 is SYDVKM in the germline V gene. The DNA for the CDR3 is TGTGCCAGCAGTTTGGCACCCCAGGGGGCCGAGCAGTACTTC. Translation gives CASSLAPQGAEQYF.

The chain recombines TRBV11-2 with TRBJ2-3, with 8 bases identical to TRBD2. CDR1 SGHAT and CDR2 FQNNGV come from the germline V gene. This CDR3 comprises 17 residues. The J segment lost 4 bases and the V segment lost 3 bases, leaving 12 bases of the junction unmatched. This chain's CDR3 is CASSFTGGLAFPDTQYF. The CDR3 nucleotides are TGTGCCAGCAGCTTTACCGGCGGACTAGCTTTCCCAGATACGCAGTATTTT.

This chain joins TRBV3-1 and TRBJ2-3, with TRBD2 matching over 14 bases. CDR1 is LGHDT and CDR2 is YNNKEL in the germline V gene (reference sequence). The J segment lost 0 bases and the V segment lost 2 bases, leaving 7 bases of the junction unmatched. The CDR3 contains 19 residues. CDR3 in amino acids: CASSQRGTSGGTSTDTQYF. DNA for the CDR3: TGTGCCAGCAGCCAAAGAGGGACTAGCGGGGGCACTAGCACAGATACGCAGTATTTT.

This chain connects TRBV5-1 to TRBJ2-1; D might be TRBD2 (5 bases). Germline V gene sequence: CDR1 SGHRS, CDR2 YFSETQ. V lost 1 base and J 2 bases, leaving 13 bases between the germline ends. This CDR3 spans 16 amino acids. DNA for the CDR3: TGCGCCAGCAGCTTGTATGGCTCCGGGACCTACAATGAGCAGTTCTTC. Translating it yields CASSLYGSGTYNEQFF.

This clonotype was seen a few times. Here the CDR3 reads CASSLRVIANTGELFF. The CDR3 coding sequence is TGCGCCAGCAGCTTGCGAGTAATCGCGAACACCGGGGAGCTGTTTTTT. The chain carries TRBV5-1 and TRBJ2-2, with D unresolved. Germline-derived CDR1 and CDR2 are SGHRS and YFSETQ. Trimming stripped 1 base from V and 0 bases from J, with 10 bases between. The CDR3 extends over 16 amino acids.